The following is a T cell receptor beta chain sequence with its context. Its specificity is not known. These data originate in a study of T cell responses to AZD1222 COVID-19 vaccine. Whole-study results and caveats: Seropositive AZD1222 recipients at baseline numbered only five or six. Along spike, vaccine-associated CD4 TCRs were found throughout, with dominance at 160-218 and 743-854. Reportedly, close to half of spike-specific TCRs are directed against unmutated variant regions.

This CDR3 has 19 amino acids. The J segment lost 5 bases and the V segment lost 1 base, leaving 12 bases of the junction unmatched. Germline loops: CDR1 SGHKS, CDR2 YYEKEE (reference sequence). Assay used: immunoSEQ multiplex PCR; TCRdb lists only in-frame clones, some missing. The table has over 80,000 clones, approximately 91% seen once; the top ten hold 7.5% to 9.5%. Both about-4-week and about-12-week second-dose recipients were combined. Here the sequenced sample was peripheral blood, taken 28 days after the second AZD1222 dose. The sequence was obtained from an adult who received the AZD1222 COVID-19 vaccine. The chain links TRBV5-5 to TRBJ2-1; 13 bases map to TRBD2. The DNA for the CDR3 is TGTGCCAGCAGCTTGAGGACGGGACTAGCGGGAAAAGGGCACAATGAGCAGTTCTTC. This sequence encodes CASSLRTGLAGKGHNEQFF.